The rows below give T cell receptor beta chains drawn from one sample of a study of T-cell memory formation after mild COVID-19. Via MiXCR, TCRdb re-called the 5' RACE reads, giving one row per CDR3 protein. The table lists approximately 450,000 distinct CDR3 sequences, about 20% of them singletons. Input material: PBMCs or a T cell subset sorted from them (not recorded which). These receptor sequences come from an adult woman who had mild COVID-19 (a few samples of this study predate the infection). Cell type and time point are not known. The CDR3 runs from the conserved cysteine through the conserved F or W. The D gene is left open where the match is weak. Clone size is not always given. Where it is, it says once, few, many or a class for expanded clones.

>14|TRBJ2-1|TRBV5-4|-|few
TGTGCCAGCAGCTTGGGACTAGGATACAATGAGCAGTTCTTC
CASSLGLGYNEQFF
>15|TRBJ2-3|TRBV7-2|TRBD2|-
TGTGCCAGCAGCGCTCAGCGGGGGAGTACAGATACGCAGTATTTT
CASSAQRGSTDTQYF
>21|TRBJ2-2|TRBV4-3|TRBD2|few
TGCGCCAGCAGCCAAGATCTAAGGCTAGCGGGAGTTTCGGGGGGCACCGGGGAGCTGTTTTTT
CASSQDLRLAGVSGGTGELFF
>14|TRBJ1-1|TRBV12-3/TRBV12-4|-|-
TGTGCCAGCAGTTTTAAGATGCTGAACACTGAAGCTTTCTTT
CASSFKMLNTEAFF
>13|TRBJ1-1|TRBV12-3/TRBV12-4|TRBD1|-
TGTGCCAGCACTATACAGGGGAGCACTGAAGCTTTCTTT
CASTIQGSTEAFF
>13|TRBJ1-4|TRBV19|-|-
TGTGCCAGTAAACTAGCAACTAATGAAAAACTGTTTTTT
CASKLATNEKLFF
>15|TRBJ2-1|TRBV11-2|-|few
TGTGCCAGCAGCCCCGCCTATAACTCCTACAATGAGCAGTTCTTC
CASSPAYNSYNEQFF
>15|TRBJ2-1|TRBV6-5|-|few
TGTGCCAGCAGTGACCGACGAACTACCTACAATGAGCAGTTCTTC
CASSDRRTTYNEQFF
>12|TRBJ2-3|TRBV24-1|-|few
TGTGCCACCAGTGACAACACAGATACGCAGTATTTT
CATSDNTDTQYF
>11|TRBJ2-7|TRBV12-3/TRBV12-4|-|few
TGTGCCAGCAGAAAAACCTACGAGCAGTACTTC
CASRKTYEQYF
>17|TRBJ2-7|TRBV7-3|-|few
TGTGCCAGCAGCTTAATTGGACTGCTAGCGACCGTCACCGAGCAGTACTTC
CASSLIGLLATVTEQYF
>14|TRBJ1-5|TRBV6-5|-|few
TGTGCCAGCAGTTACAATTTAGGCAATCAGCCCCAGCATTTT
CASSYNLGNQPQHF
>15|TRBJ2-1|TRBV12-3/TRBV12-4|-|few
TGTGCCAGCAGTCAGGGGACTTTCTCCTACAATGAGCAGTTCTTC
CASSQGTFSYNEQFF
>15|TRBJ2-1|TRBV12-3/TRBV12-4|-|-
TGTGCCAGCAGCTTTGTCTCGCAGGGTAATAATGAGCAGTTCTTC
CASSFVSQGNNEQFF
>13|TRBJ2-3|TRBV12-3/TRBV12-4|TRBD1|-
TGTGCCAGCAGGCCGACAGGGACAGATACGCAGTATTTT
CASRPTGTDTQYF
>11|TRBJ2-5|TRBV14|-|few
TGTGCCAGCAGCCATACAGAGACCCAGTACTTC
CASSHTETQYF
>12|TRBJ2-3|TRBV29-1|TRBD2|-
TGCAGCGTTGAGACTAGCGATAGCACGCAGTATTTT
CSVETSDSTQYF
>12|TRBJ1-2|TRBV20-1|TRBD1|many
TGCAGTGCCCGGGGACAGGGCGTGAGCTACACCTTC
CSARGQGVSYTF
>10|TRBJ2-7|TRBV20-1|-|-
TGCAGTGCTAGAGATTTGGTCGGGAACTTC
CSARDLVGNF
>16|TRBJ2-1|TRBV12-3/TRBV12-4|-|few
TGTGCCAGCAGCTCCTCCGATGCAATAACCTACAATGAGCAGTTCTTC
CASSSSDAITYNEQFF